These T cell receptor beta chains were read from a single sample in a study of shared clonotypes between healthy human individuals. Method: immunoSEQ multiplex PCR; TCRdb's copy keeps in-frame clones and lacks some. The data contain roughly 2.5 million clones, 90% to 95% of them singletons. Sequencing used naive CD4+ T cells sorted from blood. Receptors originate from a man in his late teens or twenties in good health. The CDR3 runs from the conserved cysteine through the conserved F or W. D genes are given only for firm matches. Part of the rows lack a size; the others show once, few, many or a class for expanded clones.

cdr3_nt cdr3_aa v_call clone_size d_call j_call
TGTGCCAGCAGTCAAGGGACAGAGAGGAATCAGCCCCAGCATTTT CASSQGTERNQPQHF TRBV27 NA TRBD1 TRBJ1-5
TGCGCCAGCACCACATACAATGAGCAGTTCTTC CASTTYNEQFF TRBV10-2 NA NA TRBJ2-1
TGTGCTAGTGGTTTTTTCGAAAGGGGCACTGAAGCTTTCTTT CASGFFERGTEAFF TRBV12-5 NA NA TRBJ1-1
TGTGCCAGCAGTTCGACAGGGGGGTATGAAAAACTGTTTTTT CASSSTGGYEKLFF TRBV6-1 NA TRBD1 TRBJ1-4
TGTGCCAGCAGCTTCGGTGGTAGCTATCAGCCCCAGCATTTT CASSFGGSYQPQHF TRBV5-7 once NA TRBJ1-5
TGTGCCAGCAGTTTAAACCCGGGACAGGGGGCAAGAGAGCAGTTCTTC CASSLNPGQGAREQFF TRBV7-9 NA TRBD1 TRBJ2-1
TGTGCCAGCAGCCGGGGGGATACGCAGTATTTT CASSRGDTQYF TRBV5-6 NA NA TRBJ2-3
TGTGCCATCAGTGAGTCTAGCGGGGGGGGCACAGATACGCAGTATTTT CAISESSGGGTDTQYF TRBV10-3 NA TRBD2 TRBJ2-3
TGTGCCAGCAGTTACCCCCCGGGATGGCTCAATCAGCCCCAGCATTTT CASSYPPGWLNQPQHF TRBV27 NA NA TRBJ1-5
TGCGCCAGCAGCCCAGGCGGGACAGATAATTCACCCCTCCACTTT CASSPGGTDNSPLHF TRBV4-3 NA TRBD1 TRBJ1-6
TGTGCCAGCAGCTTAGCGCTGTACGAGCAGTACTTC CASSLALYEQYF TRBV7-9 NA NA TRBJ2-7
TGTGCCAGCAGCGTAGGGGGGGCAGATACGCAGTATTTT CASSVGGADTQYF TRBV9 NA NA TRBJ2-3
TGTGCCAGTAGTATTTACTTAAGCGCCAGGGGGGATCAGCCCCAGCATTTT CASSIYLSARGDQPQHF TRBV19 NA TRBD1 TRBJ1-5
TGTGCCAGCAGCTTAGGGGTTTTGACAGGGGAGGGAGCTTTCTTT CASSLGVLTGEGAFF TRBV11-2 once TRBD1 TRBJ1-1
TGCGCCAGCAGTGAAAGACAGGGAGGTGAGCAGTTCTTC CASSERQGGEQFF TRBV10-1 once NA TRBJ2-1
TGTGCCAGCATGCCGACAGGAGTGAACACTGAAGCTTTCTTT CASMPTGVNTEAFF TRBV6-1 NA NA TRBJ1-1
TGTGCCAGCAGCACGCAGGGGGAACCCGGGGAGCTGTTTTTT CASSTQGEPGELFF TRBV21-1 NA NA TRBJ2-2
TGTGCCAGCAGTGGTTCGGGACAGGGGAACACCGGGGAGCTGTTTTTT CASSGSGQGNTGELFF TRBV6-1 once TRBD1 TRBJ2-2
TGTGCCAGCAGTTACTCGATGTCCAGGGAGGTGCAGTACTTC CASSYSMSREVQYF TRBV6-5 NA NA TRBJ2-7
TGTGCCAGCAGTCACCAACAGGGAATTGGCTACACCTTC CASSHQQGIGYTF TRBV6-5 NA NA TRBJ1-2
TGTGCCAGCAGTTTATCGACCAGCGGGGCAACCTACGAGCAGTACTTC CASSLSTSGATYEQYF TRBV27 NA TRBD2 TRBJ2-7
TGTGCCAGCAGCTTGGTCAGTTCCAAGTCGCTCTTC CASSLVSSKSLF TRBV5-6 NA NA TRBJ2-1
TGTGCCTGGAGTGATTACCCTTCATACGAGCAGTACTTC CAWSDYPSYEQYF TRBV30 NA NA TRBJ2-7
TGTGCCAGCAGCCCCCGGCCAAGCGGGAGAAGAGTTGCAGATACGCAGTATTTT CASSPRPSGRRVADTQYF TRBV9 once TRBD2 TRBJ2-3
TGTGCCAGCACGATGGGAGGCGAGCAGTACTTC CASTMGGEQYF TRBV6-5 NA NA TRBJ2-7
TGTGCCAGCAGTTACTCTAATCAGGGCTACGAGCAGTACTTC CASSYSNQGYEQYF TRBV6-6 NA NA TRBJ2-7
TGCGCCAGCAGCCAAATTTACGGCGCGCCCGGGGCCAACGTCCTGACTTTC CASSQIYGAPGANVLTF TRBV4-1 NA NA TRBJ2-6
TGTGCCAGTAGTATAGGTGTGAATGAGCAGTTCTTC CASSIGVNEQFF TRBV19 once NA TRBJ2-1
TGTGCCAGCAGCTTAAGATTAGCGGGCGTCTACAATGAGCAGTTCTTC CASSLRLAGVYNEQFF TRBV7-9 NA TRBD2 TRBJ2-1
TGCGCCAGCAGCTTGGAGGCCAAAAACATTCAGTACTTC CASSLEAKNIQYF TRBV5-1 NA NA TRBJ2-4
TGCGCCAGCAGCGCCGTAGCGGGATACTCAGGTGAGCAGTTCTTC CASSAVAGYSGEQFF TRBV5-1 NA TRBD2 TRBJ2-1
TGCGCCAGCAGCTCGCGTACTAGCGGGAGTTCATTTGAGCAGTTCTTC CASSSRTSGSSFEQFF TRBV5-1 NA TRBD2 TRBJ2-1
TGTGCCAGCAGCTTAGTCCGGACAGGGAACTATGGCTACACCTTC CASSLVRTGNYGYTF TRBV11-2 NA TRBD1 TRBJ1-2
TGTGCCAGCAGTTCCCCGGGACAGGGAAACATTCAGTACTTC CASSSPGQGNIQYF TRBV6-5 NA TRBD1 TRBJ2-4
TGTGCCAGCAGCTTAGTCGGAGCGGGAGGCTCGACCTACAATGAGCAGTTCTTC CASSLVGAGGSTYNEQFF TRBV7-8 NA TRBD2 TRBJ2-1
TGCGCCAGCAGCCGGACAGAGTTTACAGATACGCAGTATTTT CASSRTEFTDTQYF TRBV5-1 NA NA TRBJ2-3
TGCGCCAGCAGTCAATGCGCCCTCCGGGACAGGGGCTGGGGAAGGGCAACTAATGAAAAACTGTTTTTT CASSQCALRDRGWGRATNEKLFF TRBV23-1 NA TRBD1 TRBJ1-4
TGTGCCAGCAGCCAAGACCGGGACGGATACTATGGCTACACCTTC CASSQDRDGYYGYTF TRBV14 NA NA TRBJ1-2
TGTGCCAGCAGCGTCTCCGGACAGGGGGTATCCACCGGGGAGCTGTTTTTT CASSVSGQGVSTGELFF TRBV9 NA TRBD1 TRBJ2-2
TGTGCCAGCAGCCCCAGGGATGAAAAACTGTTTTTT CASSPRDEKLFF TRBV11-2 NA NA TRBJ1-4
TGTGCCAGCAGCCAATCCTCTACGAGGGAGGGCCGTGCAGATACGCAGTATTTT CASSQSSTREGRADTQYF TRBV4-2 NA TRBD2 TRBJ2-3
TGTGCCAGTAGTATTCGAGGGGAGCGCGAGCAGTACTTC CASSIRGEREQYF TRBV19 NA NA TRBJ2-7
TGTGCCAGCAGCCCCCAAAGCTACGAGCAGTACTTC CASSPQSYEQYF TRBV7-9 NA NA TRBJ2-7
TGTGCCAGCAGTTACGACGGACGGATGAACACTGAAGCTTTCTTT CASSYDGRMNTEAFF TRBV6-6 NA NA TRBJ1-1
TGTGCCATCGGTGGGGGGAGGGGCCAAGAGACCCAGTACTTC CAIGGGRGQETQYF TRBV10-3 NA TRBD2 TRBJ2-5
TGCAGCGTTGTTCGACTAGCGGGAAACGGATGGGGGGCAGATACGCAGTATTTT CSVVRLAGNGWGADTQYF TRBV29-1 NA TRBD2 TRBJ2-3
TGTGCCAGTAGTCCAGATGACAGGGTGGTTTCACCCCTCCACTTT CASSPDDRVVSPLHF TRBV19 NA TRBD1 TRBJ1-6
TGTGCCAGCAGCTTATCCGATGTATTGAACACTGAAGCTTTCTTT CASSLSDVLNTEAFF TRBV7-2 NA NA TRBJ1-1
TGTGCCAGCAGCTACGACAGGATTTTAATCGGGGAGCTGTTTTTT CASSYDRILIGELFF TRBV5-4 NA NA TRBJ2-2
TGTGCCAGCAGCCTGGGACAGGGGTTCGAGGGCTACACCTTC CASSLGQGFEGYTF TRBV7-8 NA TRBD1 TRBJ1-2
TGCGCCAGCAGCCAAGATGTCTTCCCAGGTCAGGGCACTGAAGCTTTCTTT CASSQDVFPGQGTEAFF TRBV4-3 NA NA TRBJ1-1
TGTGCCATCAGTGAGAATCGCTTGCAGACTACGGGGTCACCCCTCCACTTT CAISENRLQTTGSPLHF TRBV10-3 NA NA TRBJ1-6
TGTGCCAGCAAACCATACAGGAGGGGGGGTTACGAGCAGTACTTC CASKPYRRGGYEQYF TRBV6-5 NA NA TRBJ2-7
TGCGCCAGCAGTGATGGGACAGGAAACACCGGGGAGCTGTTTTTT CASSDGTGNTGELFF TRBV10-1 NA TRBD1 TRBJ2-2
TGTGCCACCAGCGCCCCCCATTCCCTCTCCTACGAGCAGTACTTC CATSAPHSLSYEQYF TRBV15 NA NA TRBJ2-7
TGTGCCAGCAGCTTAATGGGACAGGGTCCCCAAGAGACCCAGTACTTC CASSLMGQGPQETQYF TRBV7-9 NA TRBD1 TRBJ2-5